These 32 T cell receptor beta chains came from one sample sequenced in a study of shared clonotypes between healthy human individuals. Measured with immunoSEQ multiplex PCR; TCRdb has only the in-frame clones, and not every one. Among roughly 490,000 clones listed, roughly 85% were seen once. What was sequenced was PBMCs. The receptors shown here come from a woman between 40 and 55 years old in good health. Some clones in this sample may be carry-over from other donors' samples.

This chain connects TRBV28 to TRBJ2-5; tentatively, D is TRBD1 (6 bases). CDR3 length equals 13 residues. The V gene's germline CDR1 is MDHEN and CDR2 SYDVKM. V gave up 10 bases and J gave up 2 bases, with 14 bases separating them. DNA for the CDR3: TGTGCCACACGTGAGGGACAACAAGAGACCCAGTACTTC. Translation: CATREGQQETQYF.

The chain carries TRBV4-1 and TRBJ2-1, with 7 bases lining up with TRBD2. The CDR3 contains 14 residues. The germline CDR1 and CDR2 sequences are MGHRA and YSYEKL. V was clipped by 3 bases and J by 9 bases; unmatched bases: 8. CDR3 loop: CASSQERWGGEQFF. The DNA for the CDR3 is TGCGCCAGCAGCCAGGAGCGATGGGGGGGTGAGCAGTTCTTC.

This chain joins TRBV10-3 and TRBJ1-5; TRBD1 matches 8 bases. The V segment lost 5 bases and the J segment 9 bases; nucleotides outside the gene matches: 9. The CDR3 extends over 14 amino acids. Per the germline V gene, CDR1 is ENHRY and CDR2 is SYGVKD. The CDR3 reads CAISRGQGEAPQHF. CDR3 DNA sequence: TGTGCCATCAGTAGAGGACAGGGAGAGGCGCCCCAGCATTTT.

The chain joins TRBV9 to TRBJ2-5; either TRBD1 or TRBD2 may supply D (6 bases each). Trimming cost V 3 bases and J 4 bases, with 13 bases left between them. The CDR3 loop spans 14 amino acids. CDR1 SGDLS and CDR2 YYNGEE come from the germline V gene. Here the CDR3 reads CASSAGGGGETQYF. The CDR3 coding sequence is TGTGCCAGCAGCGCCGGGGGCGGAGGAGAGACCCAGTACTTC.

The CDR3 coding sequence is TGTGCCAGCTCACCACAGGGGGTGAACACTGAAGCTTTCTTT. This sequence encodes CASSPQGVNTEAFF. The V call is TRBV18, the J call TRBJ1-1, with D possibly matching TRBD1 (6 bases). The germline V gene encodes CDR1 KGHSH and CDR2 LQKENI. CDR3 length: 14 amino acids. V shed 1 base and J shed 0 bases, with 6 bases lying between them.

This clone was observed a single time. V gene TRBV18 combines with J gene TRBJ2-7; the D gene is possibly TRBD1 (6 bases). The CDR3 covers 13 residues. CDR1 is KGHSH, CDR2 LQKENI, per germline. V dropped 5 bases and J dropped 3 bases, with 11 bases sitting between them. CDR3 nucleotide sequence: TGTGCCAGCTCAAGGAACAGGGTCTACGAGCAGTACTTC. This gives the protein CASSRNRVYEQYF.

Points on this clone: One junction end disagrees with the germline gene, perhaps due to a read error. The CDR3 sequence: CASSFGGAGETQYF. The CDR3 nucleotides read TGTGCTAGCAGCTTTGGTGGGGCGGGAGAGACCCAGTACTTC. The genes are TRBV7-7 and TRBJ2-5, with D perhaps assigned TRBD1 or TRBD2 (5 bases each). The germline V gene has CDR1 SSHAT and CDR2 FNYEAQ (reference sequence). The CDR3 is 14 residues long.

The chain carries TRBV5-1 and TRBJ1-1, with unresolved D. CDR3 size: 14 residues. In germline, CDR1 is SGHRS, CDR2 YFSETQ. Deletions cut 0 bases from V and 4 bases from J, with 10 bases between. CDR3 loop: CASSLDYFGTEAFF. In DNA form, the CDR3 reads TGCGCCAGCAGCTTGGACTACTTCGGCACTGAAGCTTTCTTT.

CDR3 residues: CASSLTIRDGTIYF. DNA of the CDR3: TGTGCCAGCAGTTTAACAATTAGAGATGGCACCATATATTTT. This chain uses TRBV28 with TRBJ1-3; D is unclear. Deletions cut 2 bases from V and 9 bases from J, with 14 bases between. The CDR3 extends over 14 amino acids. Germline assignment: CDR1 MDHEN and CDR2 SYDVKM.

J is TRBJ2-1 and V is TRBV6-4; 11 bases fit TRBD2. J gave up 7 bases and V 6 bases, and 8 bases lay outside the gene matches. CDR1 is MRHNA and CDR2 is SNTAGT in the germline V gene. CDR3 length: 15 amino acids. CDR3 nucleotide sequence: TGTGCCAGCAGCCTACTAGCGGGAGAGGGGAATGAGCAGTTCTTC. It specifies CASSLLAGEGNEQFF.

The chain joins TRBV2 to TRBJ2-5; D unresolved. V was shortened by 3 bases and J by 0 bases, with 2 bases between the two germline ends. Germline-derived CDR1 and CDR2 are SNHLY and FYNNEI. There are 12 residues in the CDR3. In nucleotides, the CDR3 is TGTGCCAGCAGTGACAACCAAGAGACCCAGTACTTC. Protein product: CASSDNQETQYF.

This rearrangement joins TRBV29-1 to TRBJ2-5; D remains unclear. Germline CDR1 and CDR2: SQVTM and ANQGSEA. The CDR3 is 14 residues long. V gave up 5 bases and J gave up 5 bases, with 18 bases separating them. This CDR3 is CSVLTRTNWETQYF. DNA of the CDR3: TGCAGCGTTTTAACGAGAACGAATTGGGAGACCCAGTACTTC.

The CDR3, as DNA: TGTGCCAGCAGTCAAGGGGGGCGGCCTAACTATGGCTACACCTTC. Protein product: CASSQGGRPNYGYTF. This chain links TRBV27 with TRBJ1-2; TRBD1 is a possible D gene (6 bases). V was cut by 5 bases and J by 0 bases, with 13 bases left in between. The CDR3 spans 15 residues. Germline V gene sequence: CDR1 MNHEY, CDR2 SMNVEV (reference sequence).

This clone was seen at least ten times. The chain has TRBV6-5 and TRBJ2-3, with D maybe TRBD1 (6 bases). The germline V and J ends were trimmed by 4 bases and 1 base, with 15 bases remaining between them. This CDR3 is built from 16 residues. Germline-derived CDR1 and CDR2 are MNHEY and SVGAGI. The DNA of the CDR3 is TGTGCCAGCAGTTGGGGGAACAGGGTGGGCACAGATACGCAGTATTTT. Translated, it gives CASSWGNRVGTDTQYF.

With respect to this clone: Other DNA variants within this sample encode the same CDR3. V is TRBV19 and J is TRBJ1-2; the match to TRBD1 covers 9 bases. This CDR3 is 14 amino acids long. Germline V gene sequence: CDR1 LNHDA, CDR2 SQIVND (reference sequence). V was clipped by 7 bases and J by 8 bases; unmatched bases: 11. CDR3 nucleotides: TGTGCCAGTATCCCAGCCGGGACAGGGAACGGCTACACCTTC. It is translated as CASIPAGTGNGYTF.

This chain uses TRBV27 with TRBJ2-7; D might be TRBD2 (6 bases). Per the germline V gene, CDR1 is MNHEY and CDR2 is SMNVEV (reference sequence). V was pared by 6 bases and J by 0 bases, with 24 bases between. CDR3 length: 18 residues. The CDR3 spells CASSLRSLAGGTSYEQYF. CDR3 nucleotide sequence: TGTGCCAGCAGCCTTCGGTCCCTGGCGGGCGGGACCTCCTACGAGCAGTACTTC.

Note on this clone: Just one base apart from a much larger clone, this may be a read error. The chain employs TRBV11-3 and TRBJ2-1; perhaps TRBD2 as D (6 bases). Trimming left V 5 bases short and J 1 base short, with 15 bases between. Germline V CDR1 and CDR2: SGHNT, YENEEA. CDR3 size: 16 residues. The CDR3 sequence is CASSTQGGKSYNEQFF. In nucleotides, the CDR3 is TGTGCCAGCAGCACTCAGGGCGGGAAATCCTACAATGAGCAGTTCTTC.

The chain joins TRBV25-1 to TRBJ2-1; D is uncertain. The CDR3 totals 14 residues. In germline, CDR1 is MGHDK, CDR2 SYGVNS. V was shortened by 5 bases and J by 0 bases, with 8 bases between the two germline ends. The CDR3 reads CASSRVLSYNEQFF. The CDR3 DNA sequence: TGTGCCAGCAGTAGGGTCCTCTCCTACAATGAGCAGTTCTTC.

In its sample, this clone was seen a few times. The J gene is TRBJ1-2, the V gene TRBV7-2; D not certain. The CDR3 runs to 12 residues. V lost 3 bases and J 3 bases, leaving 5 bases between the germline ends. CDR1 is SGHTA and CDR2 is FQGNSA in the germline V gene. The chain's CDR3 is CASSLGHYGYTF. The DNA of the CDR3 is TGTGCCAGCAGCTTGGGTCACTATGGCTACACCTTC.

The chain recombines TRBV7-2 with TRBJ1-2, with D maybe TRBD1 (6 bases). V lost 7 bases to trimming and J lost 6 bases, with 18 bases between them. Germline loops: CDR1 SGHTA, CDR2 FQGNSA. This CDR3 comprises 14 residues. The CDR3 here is CASTPEQGPNGYTF. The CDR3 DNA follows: TGTGCCAGCACCCCTGAACAGGGCCCCAATGGCTACACCTTC.

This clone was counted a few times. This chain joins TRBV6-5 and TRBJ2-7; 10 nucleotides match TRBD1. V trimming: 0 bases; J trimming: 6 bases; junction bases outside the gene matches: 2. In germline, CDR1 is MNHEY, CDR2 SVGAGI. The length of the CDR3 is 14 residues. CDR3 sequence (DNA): TGTGCCAGCAGTTACTCGGGGGACAGGGGCGAGCAGTACTTC. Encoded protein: CASSYSGDRGEQYF.

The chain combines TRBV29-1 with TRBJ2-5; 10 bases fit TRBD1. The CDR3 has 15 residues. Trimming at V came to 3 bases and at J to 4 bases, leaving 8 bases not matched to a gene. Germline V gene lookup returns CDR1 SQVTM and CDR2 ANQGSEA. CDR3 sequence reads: CSVEGGQGLRETQYF. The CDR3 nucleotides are TGCAGCGTTGAGGGGGGACAGGGGCTGCGAGAGACCCAGTACTTC.

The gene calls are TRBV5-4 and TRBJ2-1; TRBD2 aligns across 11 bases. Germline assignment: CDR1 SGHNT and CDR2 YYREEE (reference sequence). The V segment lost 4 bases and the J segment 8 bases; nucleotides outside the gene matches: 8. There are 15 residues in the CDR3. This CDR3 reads CASSGIAGGPYEQFF. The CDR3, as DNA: TGTGCCAGCAGCGGAATAGCGGGAGGGCCCTATGAGCAGTTCTTC.

The CDR3: CASSERFGQHSYEQYF. CDR3 in DNA: TGTGCCAGCAGTGAAAGGTTTGGACAGCACTCCTACGAGCAGTACTTC. The V and J genes are TRBV2 and TRBJ2-5; D is possibly TRBD1 (6 bases). The J call may be wrong; the DNA end is better matched by TRBJ2-7. This CDR3 contains 16 residues. Germline CDR1 and CDR2: SNHLY and FYNNEI.

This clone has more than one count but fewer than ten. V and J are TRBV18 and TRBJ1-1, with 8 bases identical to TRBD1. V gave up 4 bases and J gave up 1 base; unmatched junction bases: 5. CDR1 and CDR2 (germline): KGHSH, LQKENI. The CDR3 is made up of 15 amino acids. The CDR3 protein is CASSLSTGENTEAFF. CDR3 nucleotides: TGTGCCAGCTCACTATCGACAGGGGAGAACACTGAAGCTTTCTTT.

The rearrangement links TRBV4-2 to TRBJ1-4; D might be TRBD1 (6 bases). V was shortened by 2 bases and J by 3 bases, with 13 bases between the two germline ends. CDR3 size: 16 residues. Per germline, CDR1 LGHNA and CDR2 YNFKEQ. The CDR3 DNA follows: TGTGCCAGCAGCCAATTTAGGGCAGGGGCTAATGAAAAACTGTTTTTT. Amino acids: CASSQFRAGANEKLFF.

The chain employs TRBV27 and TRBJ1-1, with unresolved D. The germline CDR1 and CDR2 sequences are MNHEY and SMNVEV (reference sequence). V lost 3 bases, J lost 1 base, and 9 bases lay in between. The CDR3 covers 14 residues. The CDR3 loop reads CASSFGPGNTEAFF. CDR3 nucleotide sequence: TGTGCCAGCAGTTTCGGCCCCGGGAACACTGAAGCTTTCTTT.

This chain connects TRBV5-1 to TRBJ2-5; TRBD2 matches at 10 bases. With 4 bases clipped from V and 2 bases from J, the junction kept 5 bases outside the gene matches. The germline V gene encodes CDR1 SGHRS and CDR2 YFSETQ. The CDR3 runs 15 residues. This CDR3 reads CASSVGLATQETQYF. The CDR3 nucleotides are TGCGCCAGCAGCGTGGGACTAGCGACACAAGAGACCCAGTACTTC.

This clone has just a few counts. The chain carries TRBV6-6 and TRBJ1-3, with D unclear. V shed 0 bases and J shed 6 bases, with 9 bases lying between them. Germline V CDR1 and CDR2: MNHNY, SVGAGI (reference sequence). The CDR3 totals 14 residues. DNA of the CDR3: TGTGCCAGCAGTTACTCCACGGGGATAAACACCATATATTTT. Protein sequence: CASSYSTGINTIYF.

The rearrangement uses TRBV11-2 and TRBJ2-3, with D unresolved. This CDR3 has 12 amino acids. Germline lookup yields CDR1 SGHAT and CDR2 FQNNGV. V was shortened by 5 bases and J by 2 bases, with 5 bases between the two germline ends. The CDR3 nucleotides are TGTGCCAGCAGCGTCTTCACAGATACGCAGTATTTT. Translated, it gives CASSVFTDTQYF.

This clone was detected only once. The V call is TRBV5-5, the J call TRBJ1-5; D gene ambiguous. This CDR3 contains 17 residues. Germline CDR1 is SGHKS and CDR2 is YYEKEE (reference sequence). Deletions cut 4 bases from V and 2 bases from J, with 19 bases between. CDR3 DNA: TGTGCCAGCAGCCCCGGGATTTTTCAAACAGGCAATCAGCCCCAGCATTTT. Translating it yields CASSPGIFQTGNQPQHF. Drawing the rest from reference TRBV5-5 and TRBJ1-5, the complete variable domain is DAGVTQSPTHLIKTRGQQVTLRCSPISGHKSVSWYQQVLGQGPQFIFQYYEKEERGRGNFPDRFSARQFPNYSSELNVNALLLGDSALYLCASSPGIFQTGNQPQHFGDGTRLSIL.

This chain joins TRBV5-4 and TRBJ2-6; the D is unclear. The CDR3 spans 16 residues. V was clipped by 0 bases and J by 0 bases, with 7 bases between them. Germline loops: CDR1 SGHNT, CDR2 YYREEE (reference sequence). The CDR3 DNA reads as TGTGCCAGCAGCTTGGACTTTCTCTCTGGGGCCAACGTCCTGACTTTC. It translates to CASSLDFLSGANVLTF.